The 26 T cell receptor beta chains in this list originate from one sample, sequenced in a study of post-analysis software for immune sequencing data. Study findings and constraints: With TRBV5-6, TRBV5-1 and TRBV20-1 included, about five TRBV segments were more frequent in patients than in controls.

Tagging with unique molecular identifiers was a feature of the TCR beta cDNA libraries. In TCRdb, the PCR reads were re-called with MiXCR into one record per CDR3 protein. Among about 800,000 distinct CDR3 sequences listed, 25% to 30% were seen once. Their cognate antigens are unknown. The source material was blood. These receptors came from a girl between 5 and 17 years old with multiple sclerosis.

This clonotype was observed a handful of times. The chain is built from TRBV20-1 and TRBJ2-7, with a possible D match to TRBD1 (6 bases). Per the germline V gene, CDR1 is DFQATT and CDR2 is SNEGSKA (reference sequence). With 5 bases removed from V and 4 bases from J, the gap between germline ends came to 21 bases. The CDR3 consists of 15 residues. CDR3 sequence: CSAPTGKGGLYEQYF. The CDR3 DNA is TGCAGTGCTCCGACAGGAAAAGGAGGACTTTACGAGCAGTACTTC.

This clonotype was seen only a few times. V usage is TRBV27 and J usage is TRBJ2-5; no firm D call. This CDR3 spans 13 amino acids. Germline-derived CDR1 and CDR2 are MNHEY and SMNVEV (reference sequence). The ends were cut back, 7 bases at V and 2 bases at J, with 11 bases in the middle. CDR3 in DNA: TGTGCCAGCAAAGGCAAGGATCAAGAGACCCAGTACTTC. Protein sequence: CASKGKDQETQYF.

Turning to this clonotype: An end of the junction does not agree with germline; a read error may underlie this. Here the CDR3 DNA reads TGTGCCGGCAGCGTAGGGCCTCAGGGAGGGGAGCAGTACTTC. Its protein product is CAGSVGPQGGEQYF. This chain joins TRBV9 and TRBJ2-5, with TRBD2 matching over 7 bases. The CDR3 is made up of 14 amino acids. CDR1 and CDR2 (germline): SGDLS, YYNGEE.

This clonotype has only a few counts. V gene TRBV20-1 combines with J gene TRBJ2-1, with D perhaps matching TRBD2 (6 bases). The CDR3 spans 14 residues. V lost 6 bases, J lost 4 bases, and 16 bases lay in between. The germline gives CDR1 DFQATT, CDR2 SNEGSKA (reference sequence). As DNA, the CDR3 is TGCAGTGCCCCCGTTTGGGGGGTATACAATGAGCAGTTCTTC. Translated, it gives CSAPVWGVYNEQFF.

This clonotype was seen only a few times. V is TRBV7-2 and J is TRBJ2-5; 11 positions agree with TRBD2. CDR3 length: 16 amino acids. Per germline, CDR1 SGHTA and CDR2 FQGNSA. The junction had 5 bases not matched to a gene; V was cut back by 1 base and J by 4 bases. The DNA of the CDR3 is TGTGCCAGCAGCTTAGTAGGTAGCGGGAGGGCAGAGACCCAGTACTTC. This gives the protein CASSLVGSGRAETQYF. The variable domain in full, completed from reference TRBV7-2 and TRBJ2-5, reads GAGVSQSPSNKVTEKGKDVELRCDPISGHTALYWYRQSLGQGLEFLIYFQGNSAPDKSGLPSDRFSAERTGGSVSTLTIQRTQQEDSAVYLCASSLVGSGRAETQYFGPGTRLLVL.

The V and J genes are TRBV6-4 and TRBJ2-1, with 10 nucleotides matching TRBD2. The J call may be in error: the DNA end matches TRBJ2-7 better. In germline, CDR1 is MRHNA, CDR2 SNTAGT. This CDR3 is 15 amino acids long. CDR3: CASSDSGGAYNEQYF. CDR3 in DNA: TGTGCCAGCAGTGACAGCGGGGGGGCCTACAATGAGCAGTACTTC.

This chain connects TRBV2 to TRBJ1-4; D is undetermined. CDR1 and CDR2 (germline): SNHLY, FYNNEI. V lost 7 bases and J lost 5, with 14 bases in between. The CDR3 runs 14 residues. The CDR3, as DNA: TGTGCCAGCACCACCGGACGCAGGAATGAAAAACTGTTTTTT. Translating it yields CASTTGRRNEKLFF.

This chain links TRBV28 with TRBJ2-7; 8 bases are a match to TRBD2. From germline, CDR1 is MDHEN and CDR2 SYDVKM. The CDR3 loop spans 15 amino acids. The V gene end was trimmed by 3 bases and the J gene end by 2 bases; junction bases not matched to a gene: 6. The CDR3 spells CASSLERERPYEQYF. As DNA, the CDR3 is TGTGCCAGCAGTTTGGAGCGGGAGCGCCCCTACGAGCAGTACTTC.

This clonotype was found many times. The chain couples TRBV4-1 to TRBJ2-1, with D uncertain. The germline V gene encodes CDR1 MGHRA and CDR2 YSYEKL. Trimming stripped 1 base from V and 6 bases from J, with 13 bases between. The CDR3 has 15 residues. The CDR3 here is CASSQVSVGINEQFF. CDR3 sequence (DNA): TGCGCCAGCAGCCAAGTAAGTGTGGGGATCAATGAGCAGTTCTTC.

CDR3 in amino acids: CASSLVLSQETQYF. The CDR3, as DNA: TGTGCCAGCAGCTTAGTATTGTCTCAAGAGACCCAGTACTTC. The rearrangement joins TRBV7-9 to TRBJ2-5; the D is unclear. The CDR3 runs 14 residues. Per the germline V gene, CDR1 is SEHNR and CDR2 is FQNEAQ (reference sequence). V was pared by 1 base and J by 2 bases, with 8 bases between.

This clonotype occurred many times. The V and J genes are TRBV10-3 and TRBJ1-2, with D possibly matching TRBD1 (6 bases). The CDR3 is made up of 16 amino acids. Trimming took 0 bases from V and 1 from J, leaving 12 bases between them. Germline V gene sequence: CDR1 ENHRY, CDR2 SYGVKD. The CDR3 reads CAISESGRGLNYGYTF. As DNA, the CDR3 is TGTGCCATCAGTGAGTCTGGCAGGGGACTTAACTATGGCTACACCTTC.

In this sample, this clonotype turned up a few times. The chain carries TRBV5-1 and TRBJ2-7; 8 bases fit TRBD1. The J segment lost 3 bases and the V segment lost 0 bases, leaving 11 bases of the junction unmatched. Germline CDR1 reads SGHRS; CDR2 reads YFSETQ. The CDR3 consists of 17 residues. The DNA of the CDR3 is TGCGCCAGCAGCTTGGACAGGGGGGCATCTAAAATCTACGAGCAGTACTTC. As protein: CASSLDRGASKIYEQYF.

This clonotype was observed at least ten times. The chain links TRBV10-3 to TRBJ2-3; 7 nucleotides match TRBD2. The CDR3 is 17 amino acids. With 3 bases clipped from V and 2 bases from J, the junction kept 11 bases outside the gene matches. Germline V gives CDR1 ENHRY, CDR2 SYGVKD. The CDR3 DNA sequence: TGTGCCATCAGTGAAAACAGTTCGGGGGGAAACACAGATACGCAGTATTTT. Its protein product is CAISENSSGGNTDTQYF.

This clonotype has only a few counts. The rearrangement links TRBV27 to TRBJ2-7, with TRBD2 matching 10 bases. The V segment lost 6 bases and the J segment 7 bases; nucleotides outside the gene matches: 9. Germline assignment: CDR1 MNHEY and CDR2 SMNVEV (reference sequence). The length of the CDR3 is 14 residues. This chain's CDR3 is CASSASGRISEQYF. In DNA, the CDR3 is TGTGCCAGCAGCGCTAGCGGGAGAATATCTGAGCAGTACTTC.

This rearrangement joins TRBV10-2 to TRBJ1-1; TRBD1 agrees at 9 bases. From germline, CDR1 is WSHSY and CDR2 SAAADI. V lost 2 bases, J lost 1 base, and 8 bases stayed unmatched. CDR3 size: 17 residues. DNA for the CDR3: TGCGCCAGCAGTGAGCCCCGAGACAGGGGGGGGAACACTGAAGCTTTCTTT. Translated: CASSEPRDRGGNTEAFF.

The chain couples TRBV27 to TRBJ2-3; D gene ambiguous. Between the trimmed V and J ends, which lost 3 bases and 5 bases, there was a span of 6 bases. Germline loops: CDR1 MNHEY, CDR2 SMNVEV (reference sequence). The CDR3 totals 12 residues. The CDR3 bases are TGTGCCAGCAGTTTTTATCAAGATACGCAGTATTTT. Its translation: CASSFYQDTQYF.

This clonotype was picked up a small number of times. This sequence joins TRBV6-6 and TRBJ2-3; TRBD2 is a possible D gene (7 bases). V lost 6 bases, J lost 1 base, and 20 bases lay in between. The CDR3 contains 17 residues. CDR1 and CDR2 from the germline V gene are MNHNY and SVGAGI (reference sequence). CDR3 loop: CASSPPPTGGRTDTQYF. CDR3 DNA sequence: TGTGCCAGCAGCCCACCGCCTACGGGGGGCCGCACAGATACGCAGTATTTT.

V gene TRBV3-1 combines with J gene TRBJ2-3; D unresolved. The CDR3 spans 13 residues. Trimming stripped 1 base from V and 3 bases from J, with 5 bases between. The germline V gene has CDR1 LGHDT and CDR2 YNNKEL (reference sequence). DNA for the CDR3: TGTGCCAGCAGCCAAGTATTTACAGATACGCAGTATTTT. Protein sequence: CASSQVFTDTQYF.

In this sample, this clonotype turned up many times. The rearrangement uses TRBV20-1 and TRBJ2-3; maybe TRBD2 (5 bases). V was trimmed by 2 bases and J by 4 bases, leaving 13 bases between them. From germline, CDR1 is DFQATT and CDR2 SNEGSKA (reference sequence). The CDR3 covers 14 residues. CDR3 sequence (DNA): TGCAGTGCTAGATCCGAGAGTAGCGCAGATACGCAGTATTTT. Its protein product is CSARSESSADTQYF.

This clonotype turned up a few times. The chain couples TRBV5-1 to TRBJ2-7; 13 nucleotides line up with TRBD2. Germline V lookup: CDR1 SGHRS, CDR2 YFSETQ. The ends lost 5 bases at V and 5 bases at J; junction bases unmatched: 7. The CDR3 has 15 amino acids. The CDR3 DNA sequence: TGCGCCAGCAGTACTAGCGGGAGGGCCTTCGACGAGCAGTACTTC. It specifies CASSTSGRAFDEQYF.

The chain joins TRBV5-6 to TRBJ2-1; D is ambiguous. Germline V gene data show CDR1 as SGHDT and CDR2 as YYEEEE. Trimming shortened V by 4 bases and J by 1 base, and 9 bases separated the two germline ends. This CDR3 comprises 14 residues. The CDR3 spells CASSDWVSYNEQFF. The CDR3 DNA sequence: TGTGCCAGCAGCGACTGGGTATCCTACAATGAGCAGTTCTTC.

This clonotype has more than one count but fewer than ten. The rearrangement joins TRBV6-2 or TRBV6-3 to TRBJ2-6; D is perhaps TRBD1 or TRBD2 (5 bases each). V was shortened by 4 bases and J by 0 bases, with 10 bases between the two germline ends. Germline V gives CDR1 MNHEY, CDR2 SVGEGT. The CDR3 spans 16 residues. The CDR3 loop reads CASSWGRLSGANVLTF. In DNA form, the CDR3 reads TGTGCCAGCAGTTGGGGACGCCTCTCTGGGGCCAACGTCCTGACTTTC.

This clonotype was seen only a few times. The chain combines TRBV3-1 with TRBJ1-5, with D tentatively TRBD1 (5 bases). Germline V lookup: CDR1 LGHDT, CDR2 YNNKEL (reference sequence). The CDR3 has 15 amino acids. Trimming shortened V by 4 bases and J by 4 bases, and 14 bases separated the two germline ends. The CDR3 loop reads CASSPGQRKNQPQHF. CDR3 coding DNA: TGTGCCAGCAGCCCTGGACAAAGAAAAAATCAGCCCCAGCATTTT.

Here the CDR3 reads CASSFGQSPYNEQFF. The CDR3 DNA reads as TGTGCCAGCAGCTTTGGACAGAGCCCCTACAATGAGCAGTTCTTC. J is TRBJ2-1 and V is TRBV5-6; TRBD1 is a possible D gene (6 bases). Germline-derived CDR1 and CDR2 are SGHDT and YYEEEE. The CDR3 is 15 residues long. V lost 2 bases and J 2 bases, leaving 11 bases between the germline ends.

V is TRBV7-2 and J is TRBJ2-1; D ambiguous. The CDR3 has 15 residues. V was clipped by 2 bases and J by 0 bases, with 8 bases between them. Germline lookup yields CDR1 SGHTA and CDR2 FQGNSA. The CDR3 protein is CASSLLRNSYNEQFF. The CDR3 DNA is TGTGCCAGCAGCTTATTGCGAAACTCCTACAATGAGCAGTTCTTC.

As concerns this clonotype: A read error may account for a junction end that differs from germline. The chain employs TRBV20-1 and TRBJ2-3; D not resolved. Germline assignment: CDR1 DFQATT and CDR2 SNEGSKA (reference sequence). The CDR3 loop spans 10 amino acids. Here the CDR3 reads CGAPRDTQYF. The CDR3 coding sequence is TGCGGTGCTCCACGGGATACGCAGTATTTT.